This record looks at one TCR beta chain sequence and its context. Authors' data handling: Nucleated cell counts were estimated from reference gene primer amplification. The data were produced by immunoSEQ multiplex PCR, yet TCRdb's version contains in-frame clones alone and is incomplete. The DNA was the basis for D and trimming; V, J and clone size are from that table. Seen here are approximately 330,000 clones, roughly 90% observed once, and the top ten hold under 5%. This sample stems from a study of blood T cell repertoires in COVID-19. Looking at the study overall: Collection of acute and convalescent COVID-19 samples took place in the United States, Italy and Spain. Sources were T cells, B-cell-depleted T cells, or PBMCs; the material itself was cDNA or gDNA.

Germline-derived CDR1 and CDR2 are GTSNPN and SVGIG (reference sequence). Germline trimming cut 4 bases from V and 2 bases from J; bases unmatched to any gene: 5. This CDR3 has 14 amino acids. Sequencing was performed on peripheral blood. This clonotype originated in a woman between 50 and 59 years old with active or convalescent COVID-19. The rearrangement uses TRBV30 and TRBJ2-3; 8 nucleotides line up with TRBD2. The CDR3 nucleotides are TGTGCCTGGAATCGGGAGGGGCACACAGATACGCAGTATTTT. This translates into CAWNREGHTDTQYF.